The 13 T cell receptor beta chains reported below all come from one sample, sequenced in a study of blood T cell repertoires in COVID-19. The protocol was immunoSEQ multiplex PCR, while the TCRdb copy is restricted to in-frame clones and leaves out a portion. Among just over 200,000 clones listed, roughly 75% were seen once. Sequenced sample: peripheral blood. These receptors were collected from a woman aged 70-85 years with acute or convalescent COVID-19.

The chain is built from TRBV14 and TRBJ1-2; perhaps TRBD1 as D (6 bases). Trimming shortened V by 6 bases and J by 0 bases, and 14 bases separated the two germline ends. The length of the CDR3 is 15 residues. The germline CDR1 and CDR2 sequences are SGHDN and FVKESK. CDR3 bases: TGTGCCAGCAGTTTTCTTGGGACAACTAACTATGGCTACACCTTC. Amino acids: CASSFLGTTNYGYTF.

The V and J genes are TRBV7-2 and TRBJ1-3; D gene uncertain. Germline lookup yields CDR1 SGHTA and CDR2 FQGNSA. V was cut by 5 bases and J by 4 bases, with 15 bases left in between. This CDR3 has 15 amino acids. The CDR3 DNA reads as TGTGCCAGCAGCCTAGGCGGGGTGGGAGGAAACACCATATATTTT. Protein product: CASSLGGVGGNTIYF.

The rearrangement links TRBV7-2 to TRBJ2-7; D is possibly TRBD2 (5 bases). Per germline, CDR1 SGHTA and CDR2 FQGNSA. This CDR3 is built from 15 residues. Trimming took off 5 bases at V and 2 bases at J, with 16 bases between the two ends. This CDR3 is CASSPALREAYEQYF. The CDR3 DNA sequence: TGTGCCAGCAGCCCTGCTCTCCGGGAAGCCTACGAGCAGTACTTC.

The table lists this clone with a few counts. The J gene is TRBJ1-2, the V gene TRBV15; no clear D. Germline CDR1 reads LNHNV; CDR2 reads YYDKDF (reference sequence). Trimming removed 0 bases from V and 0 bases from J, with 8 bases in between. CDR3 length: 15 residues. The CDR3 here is CATSRDYGTNYGYTF. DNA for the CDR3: TGTGCCACCAGCAGAGATTACGGGACTAACTATGGCTACACCTTC.

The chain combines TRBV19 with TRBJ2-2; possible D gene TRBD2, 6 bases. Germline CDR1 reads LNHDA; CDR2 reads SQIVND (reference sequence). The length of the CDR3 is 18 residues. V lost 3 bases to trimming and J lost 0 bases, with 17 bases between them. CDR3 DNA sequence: TGTGCCAGTAGTATGATGGGGGAGGCCGTTCCGAACACCGGGGAGCTGTTTTTT. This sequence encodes CASSMMGEAVPNTGELFF.

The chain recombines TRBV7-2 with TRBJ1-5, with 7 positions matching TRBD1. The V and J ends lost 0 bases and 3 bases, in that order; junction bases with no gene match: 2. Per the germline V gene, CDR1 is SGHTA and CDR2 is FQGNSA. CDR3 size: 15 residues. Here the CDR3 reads CASSLAGQLNQPQHF. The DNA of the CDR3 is TGTGCCAGCAGCTTAGCGGGACAGCTCAATCAGCCCCAGCATTTT.

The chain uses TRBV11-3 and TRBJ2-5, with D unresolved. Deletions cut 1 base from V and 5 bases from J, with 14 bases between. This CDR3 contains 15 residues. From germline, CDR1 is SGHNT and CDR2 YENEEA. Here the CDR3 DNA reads TGTGCCAGCAGCTTAGCCCCAGGTTTTGAGGAGACCCAGTACTTC. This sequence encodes CASSLAPGFEETQYF.

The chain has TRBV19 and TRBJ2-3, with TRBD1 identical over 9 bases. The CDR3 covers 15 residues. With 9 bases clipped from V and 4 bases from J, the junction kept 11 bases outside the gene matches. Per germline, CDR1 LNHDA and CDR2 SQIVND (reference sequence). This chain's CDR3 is CASLSPGQGPDTQYF. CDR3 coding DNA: TGTGCCAGCCTTTCCCCGGGACAGGGCCCAGATACGCAGTATTTT.

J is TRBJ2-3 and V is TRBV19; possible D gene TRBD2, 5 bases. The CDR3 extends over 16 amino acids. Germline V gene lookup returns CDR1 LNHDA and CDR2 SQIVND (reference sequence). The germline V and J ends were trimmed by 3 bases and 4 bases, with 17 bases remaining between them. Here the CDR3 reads CASSMGRLPSADTQYF. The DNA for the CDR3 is TGTGCCAGTAGTATGGGGAGACTCCCCAGCGCAGATACGCAGTATTTT.

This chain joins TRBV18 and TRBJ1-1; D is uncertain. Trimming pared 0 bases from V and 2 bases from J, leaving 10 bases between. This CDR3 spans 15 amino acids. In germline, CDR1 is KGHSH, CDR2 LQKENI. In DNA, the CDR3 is TGTGCCAGCTCACCACCGGCCCAGTCTAACACTGAAGCTTTCTTT. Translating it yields CASSPPAQSNTEAFF. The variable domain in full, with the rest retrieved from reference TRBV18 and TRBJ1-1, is NAGVMQNPRHLVRRRGQEARLRCSPMKGHSHVYWYRQLPEEGLKFMVYLQKENIIDESGMPKERFSAEFPKEGPSILRIQQVVRGDSAAYFCASSPPAQSNTEAFFGQGTRLTVV.

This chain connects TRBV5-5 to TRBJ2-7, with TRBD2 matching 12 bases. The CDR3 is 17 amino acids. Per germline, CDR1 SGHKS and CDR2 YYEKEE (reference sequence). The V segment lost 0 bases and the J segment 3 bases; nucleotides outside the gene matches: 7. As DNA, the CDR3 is TGTGCCAGCAGCTTGGCCGGGCTAGCGGGAGGGAGCTACGAGCAGTACTTC. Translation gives CASSLAGLAGGSYEQYF.

CDR3: CASSLGDREELFF. The CDR3 bases are TGTGCCAGCAGTTTAGGGGACAGGGAGGAACTGTTTTTT. This chain links TRBV12-3 or TRBV12-4 with TRBJ1-4; 9 bases align to TRBD1. The CDR3 runs to 13 residues. V lost 1 base, J lost 12 bases, and 3 bases stayed unmatched.

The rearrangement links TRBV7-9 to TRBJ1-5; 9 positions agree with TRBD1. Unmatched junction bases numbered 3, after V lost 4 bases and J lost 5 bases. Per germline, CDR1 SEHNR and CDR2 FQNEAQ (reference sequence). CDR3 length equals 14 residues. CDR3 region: CASSSWDRDQPQHF. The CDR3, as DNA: TGTGCCAGCAGCTCCTGGGACAGGGATCAGCCCCAGCATTTT.